A selection of T cell receptor beta chains follows, all from one sample in a study of blood T cell repertoires in COVID-19. Sequencing used immunoSEQ multiplex PCR; TCRdb keeps in-frame clones, though not all of them. The table includes under 80,000 clones, about 86% detected once. Sequencing used peripheral blood. The source of these receptors is a man of 80 years or more in a cohort sampled during active COVID-19. Each CDR3 is given with its conserved first and last residue. Fields, in order: D gene, clone size, V gene, J gene, CDR3 DNA, CDR3 protein. A D gene is named only where the DNA matches it firmly. Rows may omit the clone size; those that give it use once, few, many or a size class.

D: -; size: few; V: TRBV6-1; J: TRBJ1-6; DNA: TGTGCCAGCAGTGAGACGGGTGTGGGTTCACCCCTCCACTTT; CDR3: CASSETGVGSPLHF
D: -; size: -; V: TRBV7-3; J: TRBJ1-1; DNA: TGTGCCAGCAGCTTAATGGGGAGAGACACTGAAGCTTTCTTT; CDR3: CASSLMGRDTEAFF
D: TRBD1; size: once; V: TRBV5-6; J: TRBJ2-5; DNA: TGTGCCAGCAGCTGGGACAGGGGGTATGAGACCCAGTACTTC; CDR3: CASSWDRGYETQYF
D: TRBD1; size: -; V: TRBV24-1; J: TRBJ2-1; DNA: TGTGCCACCAGCGGACAGGGGGCCGCGGATGAGCAGTTCTTC; CDR3: CATSGQGAADEQFF
D: -; size: -; V: TRBV5-1; J: TRBJ1-6; DNA: TGCGCCAGCAGCTTGGGGCAGGGAAATTCACCCCTCCACTTT; CDR3: CASSLGQGNSPLHF
D: -; size: -; V: TRBV4-1; J: TRBJ1-2; DNA: TGCGCCAGCAGCCAAGAAGTAGGGGCTGGGTATGGCTACACCTTC; CDR3: CASSQEVGAGYGYTF
D: -; size: once; V: TRBV18; J: TRBJ1-1; DNA: TGTGCCAGCTCACCCGGGCAGGAGGTGAACACTGAAGCTTTCTTT; CDR3: CASSPGQEVNTEAFF
D: -; size: -; V: TRBV7-8; J: TRBJ2-4; DNA: TGTGCCAGCAGCGTCTCAGCCAAAAACATTCAGTACTTC; CDR3: CASSVSAKNIQYF
D: TRBD1; size: -; V: TRBV4-3; J: TRBJ2-2; DNA: TGCGCCAGCAGCCAGGGACAGGGGGACACCGGGGAGCTGTTTTTT; CDR3: CASSQGQGDTGELFF
D: -; size: -; V: TRBV7-2; J: TRBJ1-2; DNA: TGTGCCAGCAGCTCCGTCATGGGGCGGTATGGCTACACCTTC; CDR3: CASSSVMGRYGYTF
D: TRBD2; size: -; V: TRBV5-1; J: TRBJ2-5; DNA: TGCGCCAGCAGCTTTTTGGGACTAGAAGGAGAGACCCAGTACTTC; CDR3: CASSFLGLEGETQYF
D: -; size: -; V: TRBV4-1; J: TRBJ1-2; DNA: TGCGCCAGCAGCCAAGATCCAAGGGGGGGTCTTGGCTACACCTTC; CDR3: CASSQDPRGGLGYTF
D: -; size: -; V: TRBV28; J: TRBJ1-1; DNA: TGTGCCAGCAGTTTATTCAGGGCGAACACTGAAGCTTTCTTT; CDR3: CASSLFRANTEAFF
D: -; size: -; V: TRBV2; J: TRBJ1-5; DNA: TGTGCCAGCAGTTGGAGGGGAAGCAATCAGCCCCAGCATTTT; CDR3: CASSWRGSNQPQHF